This T cell receptor beta chain was sequenced in a study of shared T cell receptors in the human thymus. The ends lost 10 bases at V and 9 bases at J; junction bases unmatched: 6. The CDR3 length is 13 residues. Germline CDR1 is MNHNS and CDR2 is SASEGT. Here immunoSEQ multiplex PCR was the method, and the copy in TCRdb shows in-frame clones only, minus some. There are 500,000 to 850,000 clones in the sample; around 87% occur only once, and about 0.0094% lies in the top ten. The sample also formed part of further work on human thymus T cells. This second report adds: Thymus tissue for the work was resected from patients undergoing corrective heart surgery.

The sample was thymocytes. The TCR comes from a boy under three years old with a congenital heart defect. The chain joins TRBV6-1 to TRBJ1-6; TRBD1 aligns across 10 bases. The CDR3 is CAIHRDRGSPLHF. CDR3 coding DNA: TGTGCCATACACCGGGACAGGGGTTCACCCCTCCACTTT.